These 8 T cell receptor beta chains were all obtained from the same sample, sequenced in a study of human thymus T cells. Assay used: immunoSEQ multiplex PCR; TCRdb lists only in-frame clones, some missing. Of around 44,000 clones listed, approximately 95% are singletons. The sequenced material came from blood. Every receptor here comes from a boy in the first two years of life with a congenital heart defect but otherwise immunologically healthy.

The chain uses TRBV4-2 and TRBJ2-1; D gene ambiguous. Trimming took off 0 bases at V and 8 bases at J, with 11 bases between the two ends. Per germline, CDR1 LGHNA and CDR2 YNFKEQ. The CDR3 spans 14 residues. The CDR3 sequence is CASSQDDASDEQFF. The CDR3 DNA reads TGTGCCAGCAGCCAAGATGACGCCTCGGATGAGCAGTTCTTC.

This chain links TRBV11-1 with TRBJ2-7; 10 bases are shared with TRBD2. V shed 6 bases, J shed 6 bases, and the junction held 11 bases outside the gene matches. The germline CDR1 and CDR2 sequences are SGHAT and FQDESV (reference sequence). This CDR3 comprises 15 residues. The CDR3 region is CASRTEVAGGIEQYF. The DNA for the CDR3 is TGTGCCAGCAGAACCGAAGTAGCGGGGGGTATCGAGCAGTACTTC.

This clone is a singleton in its sample. V is TRBV14 and J is TRBJ2-3; D gene ambiguous. V was pared by 3 bases and J by 3 bases, with 4 bases between. This CDR3 is built from 12 residues. Germline CDR1 and CDR2: SGHDN and FVKESK. The CDR3 coding sequence is TGTGCCAGCAGCCACCTGACAGATACGCAGTATTTT. Protein product: CASSHLTDTQYF.

This chain uses TRBV28 with TRBJ2-5; D is uncertain. V dropped 2 bases and J dropped 9 bases, with 4 bases sitting between them. Germline assignment: CDR1 MDHEN and CDR2 SYDVKM. The CDR3 covers 10 residues. CDR3 coding DNA: TGTGCCAGCAGTTTAAGTGCCCAGTACTTC. Its protein is CASSLSAQYF.

The J gene is TRBJ1-4, the V gene TRBV6-6, with a weak D call TRBD1 (5 bases). The CDR3 spans 15 residues. Trimming left V 6 bases short and J 8 bases short, with 19 bases between. The germline gives CDR1 MNHNY, CDR2 SVGAGI (reference sequence). CDR3 loop: CASSPLARDGEKLFF. The CDR3 DNA reads as TGTGCCAGCAGCCCCCTGGCCAGGGATGGGGAAAAACTGTTTTTT.

V usage is TRBV30 and J usage is TRBJ1-2; D unclear. Deletions cut 2 bases from V and 10 bases from J, with 11 bases between. This CDR3 contains 11 residues. CDR1 is GTSNPN, CDR2 SVGIG, per germline (reference sequence). The CDR3: CAWSPRLDYTF. CDR3 sequence (DNA): TGTGCCTGGAGTCCTCGCCTTGACTACACCTTC.

The chain is built from TRBV5-1 and TRBJ2-6; possibly TRBD2 for D (6 bases). Germline-derived CDR1 and CDR2 are SGHRS and YFSETQ. The CDR3 sequence is 14 residues long. Trimming removed 0 bases at V and 9 bases at J, with 10 bases between. CDR3 protein: CASSLDGGFNVLTF. CDR3 DNA sequence: TGCGCCAGCAGCTTGGATGGAGGGTTCAACGTCCTGACTTTC.

The rearrangement joins TRBV28 to TRBJ1-6; maybe TRBD1 (5 bases). Germline lookup yields CDR1 MDHEN and CDR2 SYDVKM. Trimming pared 6 bases from V and 10 bases from J, leaving 16 bases between. The length of the CDR3 is 14 residues. In nucleotides, the CDR3 is TGTGCCAGCAGCGTCGGCCGAAAGGGGTCACCCCTCCACTTT. It yields the protein CASSVGRKGSPLHF.